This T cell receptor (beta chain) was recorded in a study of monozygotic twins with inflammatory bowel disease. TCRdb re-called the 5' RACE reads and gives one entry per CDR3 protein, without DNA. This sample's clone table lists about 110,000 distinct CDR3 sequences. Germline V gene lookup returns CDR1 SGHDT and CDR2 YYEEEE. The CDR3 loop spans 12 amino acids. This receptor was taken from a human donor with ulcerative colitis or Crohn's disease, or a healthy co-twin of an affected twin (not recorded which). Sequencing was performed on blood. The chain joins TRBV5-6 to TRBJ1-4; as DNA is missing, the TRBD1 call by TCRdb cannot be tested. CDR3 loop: CASTRGAQKLFF.